This is a list of T cell receptor beta chains from one sample in a study of a mutant IDH1 vaccine in newly diagnosed glioma. Sequenced by immunoSEQ multiplex PCR; TCRdb stores in-frame clones only, minus some. The sample comprises roughly 51,000 clones, about 81% of which are singletons, and 6.5% to 9% rests with the top ten. Antigens of these TCRs are unknown. Here the sequenced sample was PBMCs, taken from a glioma patient whose treatment included an IDH1 peptide vaccine. The source of these receptors is a woman between 35 and 50 years old with glioma. Some clones in this sample may be carry-over from other donors' samples. Each CDR3 is given with its conserved first and last residue. The D gene is left open where the match is weak. Not every row has a clone size; where given, it reads once, few, many or a size class.

D gene	V gene	J gene	clone size	CDR3 protein	CDR3 DNA
TRBD2	TRBV6-5	TRBJ2-5	.	CASRSPSGGQTQYF	TGTGCCAGCAGGTCCCCTAGCGGGGGTCAGACCCAGTACTTC
TRBD1	TRBV19	TRBJ1-4	few	CASSGLETRGEKLFF	TGTGCCAGTAGTGGGCTAGAGACCAGGGGGGAAAAACTGTTTTTT
.	TRBV6-1	TRBJ1-3	.	CASSAQRAGNTIYF	TGTGCCAGCAGTGCCCAGAGAGCTGGAAACACCATATATTTT
TRBD1	TRBV15	TRBJ1-2	.	CATSRTGDYGYTF	TGTGCCACCAGCAGGACAGGGGACTATGGCTACACCTTC
.	TRBV25-1	TRBJ1-5	.	CASSADRGDYQPQHF	TGTGCCAGCAGTGCTGACAGAGGGGATTATCAGCCCCAGCATTTT
.	TRBV15	TRBJ1-1	.	CATSGEGSRGWVNTEAFF	TGTGCCACCAGCGGAGAGGGCAGCAGGGGCTGGGTGAACACTGAAGCTTTCTTT
.	TRBV6-5	TRBJ2-5	.	CASSYSPGTQETQYF	TGTGCCAGCAGTTACTCGCCAGGGACGCAAGAGACCCAGTACTTC
.	TRBV6-6	TRBJ1-6	.	CASSPREVGSPLHF	TGTGCCAGCAGTCCCCGGGAGGTTGGATCACCCCTCCACTTT
TRBD1	TRBV29-1	TRBJ1-1	few	CSVEAGGDTEAFF	TGCAGCGTTGAAGCAGGGGGCGACACTGAAGCTTTCTTT
TRBD2	TRBV6-5	TRBJ2-5	.	CASSLAGGTQYF	TGTGCCAGCAGTTTAGCGGGGGGGACCCAGTACTTC
.	TRBV5-4	TRBJ1-1	few	CASSLGPGRNTEAFF	TGTGCCAGCAGCCTGGGGCCGGGGAGGAACACTGAAGCTTTCTTT
.	TRBV7-2	TRBJ1-1	.	CASSKSWGAGEAFF	TGTGCCAGCAGCAAATCTTGGGGGGCTGGTGAAGCTTTCTTT
.	TRBV10-2	TRBJ1-5	.	CASSVSINQPQHF	TGCGCCAGCAGTGTTTCGATCAATCAGCCCCAGCATTTT
.	TRBV7-2	TRBJ2-1	.	CASSLEPFGEQFF	TGTGCCAGCAGCTTAGAGCCATTTGGTGAGCAGTTCTTC
.	TRBV9	TRBJ2-2	.	CASSESPDSTGELFF	TGTGCCAGCAGCGAATCCCCGGATTCCACCGGGGAGCTGTTTTTT
.	TRBV2	TRBJ2-4	.	CASSQGGALDIQYF	TGTGCCAGCAGCCAGGGGGGCGCCCTGGACATTCAGTACTTC
.	TRBV23-1	TRBJ1-4	.	CASSLPGWQNNEKLFF	TGCGCCAGCAGTCTCCCAGGATGGCAGAATAATGAAAAACTGTTTTTT
.	TRBV27	TRBJ1-2	.	CASSTGPNYGYTF	TGTGCCAGCAGTACAGGGCCTAACTATGGCTACACCTTC
.	TRBV6-1	TRBJ2-7	.	CASRLAYEQYF	TGTGCCAGCAGGTTAGCTTACGAGCAGTACTTC
TRBD1	TRBV5-4	TRBJ1-2	.	CASSDGGQGFSGYTF	TGTGCCAGCAGCGACGGGGGACAGGGTTTTTCTGGCTACACCTTC
.	TRBV7-7	TRBJ2-5	.	CASSPEEGVGTQYF	TGTGCTAGCAGCCCGGAGGAGGGCGTGGGGACCCAGTACTTC
TRBD1	TRBV27	TRBJ2-7	.	CASRSTGGRGYF	TGTGCCAGCAGATCGACAGGGGGCCGTGGGTACTTC
.	TRBV30	TRBJ2-7	.	CAWSGYREAYEQYF	TGTGCCTGGAGTGGTTACAGAGAAGCCTACGAGCAGTACTTC
TRBD2	TRBV2	TRBJ2-1	.	CASSSLAGGGNEQFF	TGTGCCAGCAGTTCCCTAGCGGGGGGAGGAAATGAGCAGTTCTTC
.	TRBV18	TRBJ2-2	.	CASSASYSGELFF	TGTGCCAGCTCAGCCTCATATTCCGGGGAGCTGTTTTTT
.	TRBV30	TRBJ1-1	.	CAWRLLLNTEAFF	TGTGCCTGGAGACTATTATTGAACACTGAAGCTTTCTTT
.	TRBV4-3	TRBJ1-1	few	CASSQSEGREAFF	TGCGCCAGCAGCCAATCTGAGGGCAGGGAAGCTTTCTTT
.	TRBV4-1	TRBJ1-2	.	CASSATGEHLGYTF	TGCGCCAGCAGCGCGACCGGGGAACACCTTGGCTACACCTTC
.	TRBV9	TRBJ2-1	.	CASSPGATYNEQFF	TGTGCCAGCAGCCCTGGGGCTACCTACAATGAGCAGTTCTTC
.	TRBV7-9	TRBJ1-5	few	CASSAQGGPQHF	TGTGCCAGCAGCGCTCAGGGTGGTCCCCAGCATTTT
TRBD1	TRBV29-1	TRBJ1-2	.	CSVGRGPGDGYTF	TGCAGCGTTGGTAGGGGGCCAGGGGATGGCTACACCTTC
.	TRBV4-1	TRBJ1-1	.	CASSPVVQETNTEAFF	TGCGCCAGCAGTCCGGTTGTTCAGGAAACGAACACTGAAGCTTTCTTT
.	TRBV15	TRBJ1-3	.	CATSRDAGVPGNTIYF	TGTGCCACCAGCAGAGACGCAGGGGTACCTGGAAACACCATATATTTT
.	TRBV18	TRBJ1-1	.	CASSPGRATEAFF	TGTGCCAGCTCACCCGGCAGGGCCACTGAAGCTTTCTTT
.	TRBV19	TRBJ1-6	.	CASADWAGRSPLHF	TGTGCCAGTGCAGATTGGGCGGGTAGGTCACCCCTCCACTTT
.	TRBV30	TRBJ1-2	few	CAWSRLRYGYTF	TGTGCCTGGAGCAGGCTGAGGTATGGCTACACCTTC
.	TRBV21-1	TRBJ1-4	.	CASSNDRQGIWEKLFF	TGTGCCAGCAGCAATGACCGACAGGGAATATGGGAAAAACTGTTTTTT
.	TRBV9	TRBJ1-3	.	CASSVGSGNTIYF	TGTGCCAGCAGCGTAGGTTCCGGAAACACCATATATTTT
.	TRBV6-6	TRBJ1-4	.	CASKDGWNEKLFF	TGTGCCAGCAAGGACGGCTGGAATGAAAAACTGTTTTTT
.	TRBV29-1	TRBJ2-5	.	CSVLTPSRETQYF	TGCAGCGTCCTGACCCCCTCAAGGGAGACCCAGTACTTC
.	TRBV7-9	TRBJ1-4	.	CASSFGRVLEKLFF	TGTGCCAGCAGCTTCGGCAGGGTTCTTGAAAAACTGTTTTTT
TRBD1	TRBV2	TRBJ1-1	few	CATAGDRGPTEAFF	TGTGCCACGGCCGGGGACAGGGGGCCTACTGAAGCTTTCTTT
.	TRBV7-9	TRBJ1-1	.	CASSLVGGNTEAFF	TGTGCCAGCAGCTTAGTTGGGGGAAACACTGAAGCTTTCTTT
TRBD1	TRBV15	TRBJ2-7	.	CATSAGTDEQYF	TGTGCCACCAGCGCAGGGACAGACGAGCAGTACTTC
.	TRBV4-1	TRBJ1-1	.	CASSQGDQRTEAFF	TGCGCCAGCAGCCAAGGGGACCAGAGGACTGAAGCTTTCTTT
.	TRBV10-2	TRBJ1-5	.	CASSERGGSSNQPQHF	TGCGCCAGCAGTGAGAGGGGGGGGTCCAGCAATCAGCCCCAGCATTTT
.	TRBV15	TRBJ1-2	.	CATSLGGRGYGYTF	TGTGCCACCAGCTTGGGCGGACGGGGCTATGGCTACACCTTC